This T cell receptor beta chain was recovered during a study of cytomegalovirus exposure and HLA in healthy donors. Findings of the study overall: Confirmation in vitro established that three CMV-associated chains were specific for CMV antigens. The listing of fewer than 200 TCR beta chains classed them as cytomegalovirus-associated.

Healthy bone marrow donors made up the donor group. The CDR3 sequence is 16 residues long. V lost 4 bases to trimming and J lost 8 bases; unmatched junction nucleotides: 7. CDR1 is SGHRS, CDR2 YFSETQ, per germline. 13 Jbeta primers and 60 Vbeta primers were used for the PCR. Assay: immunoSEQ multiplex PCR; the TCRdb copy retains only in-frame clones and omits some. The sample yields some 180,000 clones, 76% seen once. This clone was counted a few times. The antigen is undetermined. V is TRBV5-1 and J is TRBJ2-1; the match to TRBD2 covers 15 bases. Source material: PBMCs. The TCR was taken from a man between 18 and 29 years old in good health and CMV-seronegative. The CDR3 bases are TGCGCCAGCAGCCCAAGGACTAGCGGGGGGGCGTATGAGCAGTTCTTC. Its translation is CASSPRTSGGAYEQFF.